This T cell receptor (beta chain) appears in the sequencing data of a study of OX40 agonist ivuxolimab in advanced cancers. Study-wide results and limits: More expanded clones were seen, on average, in CD8+ T cells than in CD4+.

The CDR3 length is 17 residues. V lost 0 bases, J lost 0 bases, and 12 bases lay in between. CDR1 MGHRA and CDR2 YSYEKL come from the germline V gene. As concerns this clone: The antigen is not known.

Assay: immunoSEQ multiplex PCR; the TCRdb copy retains only in-frame clones and omits some. The sample has 75,000 to 100,000 clones; more than 80% are singletons. The sequencing used CD4+ or CD8+ T cells sorted from blood, collected in a trial of the OX40 agonist ivuxolimab. The chain combines TRBV4-1 with TRBJ1-3; D is uncertain. This clonotype was obtained from an adult with an advanced solid tumor such as melanoma, head and neck, liver or kidney cancer. DNA of the CDR3: TGCGCCAGCAGCCAAGATAGGACGCCGGTCTCTGGAAACACCATATATTTT. Amino acids: CASSQDRTPVSGNTIYF.